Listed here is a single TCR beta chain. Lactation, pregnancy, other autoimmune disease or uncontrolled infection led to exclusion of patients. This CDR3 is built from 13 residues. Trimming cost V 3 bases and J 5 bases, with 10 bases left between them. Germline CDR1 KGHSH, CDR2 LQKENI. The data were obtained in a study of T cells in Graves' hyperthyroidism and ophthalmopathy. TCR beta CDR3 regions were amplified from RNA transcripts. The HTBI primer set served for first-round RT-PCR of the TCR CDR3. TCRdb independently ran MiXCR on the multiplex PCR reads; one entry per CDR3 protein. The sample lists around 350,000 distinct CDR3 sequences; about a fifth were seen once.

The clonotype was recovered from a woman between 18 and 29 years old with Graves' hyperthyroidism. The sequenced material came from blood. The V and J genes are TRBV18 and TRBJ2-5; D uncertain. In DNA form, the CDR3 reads TGTGCCAGCTCACCTACCAATATGGAGACCCAGTACTTC. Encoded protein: CASSPTNMETQYF.